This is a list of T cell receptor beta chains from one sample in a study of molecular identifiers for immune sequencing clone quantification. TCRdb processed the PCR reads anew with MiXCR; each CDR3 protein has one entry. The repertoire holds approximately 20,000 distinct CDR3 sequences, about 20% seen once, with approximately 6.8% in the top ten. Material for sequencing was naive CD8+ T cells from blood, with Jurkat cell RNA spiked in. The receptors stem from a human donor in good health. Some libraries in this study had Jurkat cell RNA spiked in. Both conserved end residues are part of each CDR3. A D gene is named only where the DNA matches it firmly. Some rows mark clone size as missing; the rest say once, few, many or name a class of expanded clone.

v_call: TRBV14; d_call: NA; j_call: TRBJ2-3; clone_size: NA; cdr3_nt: TGTGCCAGCAGCCAAGGGGTAGACACAGATACGCAGTATTTT; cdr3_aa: CASSQGVDTDTQYF
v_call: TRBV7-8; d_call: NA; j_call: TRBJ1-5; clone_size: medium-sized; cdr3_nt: TGTGCCAGCAGCTTACCCGGGCATGGACTGAACAATCAGCCCCAGCATTTT; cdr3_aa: CASSLPGHGLNNQPQHF
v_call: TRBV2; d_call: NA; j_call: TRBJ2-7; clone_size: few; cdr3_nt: TGTGCCAGCTTCGACCGGATCTCCTACGAGCAGTACTTC; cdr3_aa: CASFDRISYEQYF
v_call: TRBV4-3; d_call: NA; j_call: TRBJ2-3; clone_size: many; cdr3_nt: TGCGCCAGCAGCCAACTGGGGCAGGGGTACGATACGCAGTATTTT; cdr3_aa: CASSQLGQGYDTQYF
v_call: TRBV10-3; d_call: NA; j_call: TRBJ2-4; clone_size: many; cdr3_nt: TGTGCCATCAGTCCCAGCCCCGGGGACATTCAGTACTTC; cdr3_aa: CAISPSPGDIQYF
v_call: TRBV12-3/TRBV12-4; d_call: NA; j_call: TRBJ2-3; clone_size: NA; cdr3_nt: TGTGCCAGCAGGGGACTCGGTCAAGATACGCAGTATTTT; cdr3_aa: CASRGLGQDTQYF
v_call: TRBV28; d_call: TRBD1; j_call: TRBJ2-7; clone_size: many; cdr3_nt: TGTGCCAGCAGTTTAGGTCACAGGGGGCTGTACGAGCAGTACTTC; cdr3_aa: CASSLGHRGLYEQYF
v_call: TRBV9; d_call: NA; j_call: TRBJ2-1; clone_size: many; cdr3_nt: TGTGCCAGCAGCGTAGGGCACTTGAGCTCCTACAATGAGCAGTTCTTC; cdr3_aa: CASSVGHLSSYNEQFF
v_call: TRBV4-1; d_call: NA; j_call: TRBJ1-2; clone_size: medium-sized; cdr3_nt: TGCGCCAGCAGCCTTCACCGCGTGGCGCAGGCTCATGGTGGCTACACCTTC; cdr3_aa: CASSLHRVAQAHGGYTF
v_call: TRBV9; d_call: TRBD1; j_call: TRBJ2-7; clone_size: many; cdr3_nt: TGTGCCAGCAGCCACGGGACAGGGGGTCTCGATTTTTACGAGCAGTACTTC; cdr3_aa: CASSHGTGGLDFYEQYF
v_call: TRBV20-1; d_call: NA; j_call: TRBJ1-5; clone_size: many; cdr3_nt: TGCAGTCGGAGACGGACAAATCAGCCCCAGCATTTT; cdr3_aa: CSRRRTNQPQHF
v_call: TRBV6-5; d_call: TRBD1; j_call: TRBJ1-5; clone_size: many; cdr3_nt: TGTGCCAGCGCGGACAGGGTGCACAATCAGCCCCAGCATTTT; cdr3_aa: CASADRVHNQPQHF
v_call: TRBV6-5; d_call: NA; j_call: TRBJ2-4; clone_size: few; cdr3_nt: TGTGCCAGCAGTTACTCGTCAGTAGCCAAAAACATTCAGTACTTC; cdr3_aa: CASSYSSVAKNIQYF
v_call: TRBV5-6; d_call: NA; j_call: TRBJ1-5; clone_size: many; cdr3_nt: TGTGCCAGCAGCTCCTTGAATCAGCCCCAGCATTTT; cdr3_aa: CASSSLNQPQHF
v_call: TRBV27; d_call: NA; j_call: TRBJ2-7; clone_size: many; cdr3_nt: TGTGCCAGCAGTTACTATTCCGGACGGTCAAGCTCCTACGAGCAGTACTTC; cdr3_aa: CASSYYSGRSSSYEQYF
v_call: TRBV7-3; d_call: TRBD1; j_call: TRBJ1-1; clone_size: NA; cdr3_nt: TGTGCCAGCAGCATCCAGGGGGGCACTGAAGCTTTCTTT; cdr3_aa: CASSIQGGTEAFF
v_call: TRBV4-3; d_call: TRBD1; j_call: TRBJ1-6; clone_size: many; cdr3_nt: TGCGCCAGCAGTAAATGGAGGGGGCGAAATGGTTCACCCCTCCACTTT; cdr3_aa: CASSKWRGRNGSPLHF
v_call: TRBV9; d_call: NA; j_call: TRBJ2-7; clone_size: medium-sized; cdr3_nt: TGTGCCAGCAGTCCGGGACGCAGCTCCTACGAGCAGTACTTC; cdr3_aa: CASSPGRSSYEQYF
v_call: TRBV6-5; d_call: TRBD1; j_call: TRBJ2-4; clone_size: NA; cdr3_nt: TGTGCCAGCAGGCCACAGGGGGCCAAAAACATTCAGTACTTC; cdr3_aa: CASRPQGAKNIQYF
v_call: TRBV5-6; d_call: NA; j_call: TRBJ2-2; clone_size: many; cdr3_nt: TGTGCCAGCAGCCCGGAGGGGGCCGGGGAGCTGTTTTTT; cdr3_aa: CASSPEGAGELFF
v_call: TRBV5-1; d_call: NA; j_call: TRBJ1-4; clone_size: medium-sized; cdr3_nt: TGCGCCAGCAGCTTCACAGGGCCCCTTAATGAAAAACTGTTTTTT; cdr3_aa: CASSFTGPLNEKLFF
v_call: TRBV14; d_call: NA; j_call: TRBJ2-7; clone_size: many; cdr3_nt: TGTGCCAGCAGCCAAGATCGAGTGAGGGCCCACGAGCAGTACTTC; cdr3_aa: CASSQDRVRAHEQYF
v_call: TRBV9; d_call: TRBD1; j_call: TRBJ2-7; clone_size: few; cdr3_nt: TGTGCCAGCAGCGCGCCCACAGGGGACGAGCAGTACTTC; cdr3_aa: CASSAPTGDEQYF
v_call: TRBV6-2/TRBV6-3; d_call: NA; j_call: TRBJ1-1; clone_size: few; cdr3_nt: TGTGCCAGCAGCCACACCCGGACTGGGAGCACTGAAGCTTTCTTT; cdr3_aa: CASSHTRTGSTEAFF
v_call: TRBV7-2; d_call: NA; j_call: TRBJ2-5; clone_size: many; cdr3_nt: TGTGCCAGCAGCGCGACCGGAACGCAGACCCAGTACTTC; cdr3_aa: CASSATGTQTQYF
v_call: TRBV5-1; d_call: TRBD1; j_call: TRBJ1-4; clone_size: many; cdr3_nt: TGCGCCAGCAGCTTGAGTTCAGGGGGGCGAGATCGTGAAAAACTGTTTTTT; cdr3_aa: CASSLSSGGRDREKLFF
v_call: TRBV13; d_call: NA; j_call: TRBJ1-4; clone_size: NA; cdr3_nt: TGTGCCAGCAGCGACGGACAGAATAATGAAAAACTGTTTTTT; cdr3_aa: CASSDGQNNEKLFF
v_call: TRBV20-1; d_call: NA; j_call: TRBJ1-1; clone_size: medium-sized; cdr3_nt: TGCAGTGCTAGAGATTTGACGGTCACTGAAGCTTTCTTT; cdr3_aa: CSARDLTVTEAFF
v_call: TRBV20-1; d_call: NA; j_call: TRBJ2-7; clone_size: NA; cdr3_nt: TGCAGTGCCATTGACCTCTACGAGCAGTACTTC; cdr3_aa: CSAIDLYEQYF
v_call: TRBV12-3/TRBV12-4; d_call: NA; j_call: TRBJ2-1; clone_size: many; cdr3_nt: TGTGCCAGCAGTTCGGGACTGGAAAGACAACGGTTCTTC; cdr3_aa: CASSSGLERQRFF
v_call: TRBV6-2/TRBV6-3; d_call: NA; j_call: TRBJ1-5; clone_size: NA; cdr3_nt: TGTGCCAGCAGTCCCGGCTGGTGGCCCCAGCATTTT; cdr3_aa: CASSPGWWPQHF
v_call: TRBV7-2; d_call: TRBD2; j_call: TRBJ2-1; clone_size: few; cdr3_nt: TGTGCCAGCAGCTTAGGCCTGGGGGGGAGCTCCTACAATGAGCAGTTCTTC; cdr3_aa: CASSLGLGGSSYNEQFF
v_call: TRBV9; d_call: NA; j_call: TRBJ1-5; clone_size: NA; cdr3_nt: TGTGCCAGCAGCGACGGACAGACTAATCAGCCCCAGCATTTT; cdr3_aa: CASSDGQTNQPQHF
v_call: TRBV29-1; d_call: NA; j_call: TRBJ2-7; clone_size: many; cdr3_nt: TGCAGCGTTGCGTACAGTACGCCCTACGAGCAGTACTTC; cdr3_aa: CSVAYSTPYEQYF
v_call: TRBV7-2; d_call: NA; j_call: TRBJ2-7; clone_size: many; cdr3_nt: TGTGCCAGCAGCCCGGAGAGCTCCTACGAGCAGTACTTC; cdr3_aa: CASSPESSYEQYF
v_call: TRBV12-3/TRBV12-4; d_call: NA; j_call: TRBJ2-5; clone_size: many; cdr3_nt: TGTGCCAGCAGTTTTGGAGAGACCCAGTACTTC; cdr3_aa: CASSFGETQYF
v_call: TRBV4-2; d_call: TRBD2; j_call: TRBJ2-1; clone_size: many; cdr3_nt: TGTGCCAGCAGCCTTAGCGGGAGCGGGGGCAATGAGCAGTTCTTC; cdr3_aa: CASSLSGSGGNEQFF
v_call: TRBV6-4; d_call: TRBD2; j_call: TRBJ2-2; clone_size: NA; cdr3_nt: TGTGCCAGCAGTTACCTAGCGGGAGGGCCGCTGTTTTTT; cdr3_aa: CASSYLAGGPLFF
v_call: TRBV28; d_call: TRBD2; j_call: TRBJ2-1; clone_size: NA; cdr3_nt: TGTGCCAGCAGCCCTGGGACTAGCGGGGATGGGGTCTTC; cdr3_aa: CASSPGTSGDGVF
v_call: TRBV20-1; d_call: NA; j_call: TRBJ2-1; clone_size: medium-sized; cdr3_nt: TGCAGTGCTAGAGATGAGGAGGCTCTTGAGCAGTTCTTC; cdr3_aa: CSARDEEALEQFF
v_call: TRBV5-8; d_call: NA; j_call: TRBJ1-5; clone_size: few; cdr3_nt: TGTGCCAGCAGCTTGGTTCGCAATCAGCCCCAGCATTTT; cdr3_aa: CASSLVRNQPQHF
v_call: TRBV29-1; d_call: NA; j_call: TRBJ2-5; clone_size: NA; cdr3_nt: TGCAGCGTTGACGGGGTAGTGGGAGGACGGAGAGAGACCCAGTACTTC; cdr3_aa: CSVDGVVGGRRETQYF
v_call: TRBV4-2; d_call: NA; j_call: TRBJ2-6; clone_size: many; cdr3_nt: TGTGCCAGCAGCCAACCTCCCAGGGGGGGCGGTGGGGCCAACGTCCTGACTTTC; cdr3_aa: CASSQPPRGGGGANVLTF
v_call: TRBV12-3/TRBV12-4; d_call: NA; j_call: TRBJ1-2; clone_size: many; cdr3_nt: TGTGCCAGCAGCCCGAGGCACGACAGGCCCTATGGCTACACCTTC; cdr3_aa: CASSPRHDRPYGYTF
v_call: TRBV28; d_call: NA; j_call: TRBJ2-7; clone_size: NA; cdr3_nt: TGTGCCAGCAGTCCGGACACCTACGAGCAGTACTTC; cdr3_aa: CASSPDTYEQYF